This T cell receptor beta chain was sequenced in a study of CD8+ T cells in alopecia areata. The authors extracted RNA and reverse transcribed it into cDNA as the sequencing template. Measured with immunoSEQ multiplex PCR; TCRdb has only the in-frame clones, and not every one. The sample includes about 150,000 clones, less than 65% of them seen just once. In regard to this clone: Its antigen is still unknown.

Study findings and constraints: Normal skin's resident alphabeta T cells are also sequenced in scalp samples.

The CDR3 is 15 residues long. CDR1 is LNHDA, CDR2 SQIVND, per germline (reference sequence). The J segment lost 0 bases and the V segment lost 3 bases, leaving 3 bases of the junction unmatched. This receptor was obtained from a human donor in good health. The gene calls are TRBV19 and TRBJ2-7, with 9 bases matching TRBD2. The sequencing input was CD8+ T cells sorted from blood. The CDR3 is CASSIASGASYEQYF. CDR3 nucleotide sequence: TGTGCCAGTAGTATTGCTAGCGGGGCCTCCTACGAGCAGTACTTC.